This section outlines one T cell receptor (beta chain) sequence together with its context. This clone was detected once. The target of this receptor is not known. Base qualities are not provided; no much larger clone lies one nucleotide away. This sample was taken from a study of PD-1 blockade in classical Hodgkin lymphoma (TCRdb year 2020). As for the study more broadly: Nivolumab dosing was 3 mg/kg intravenously every 2 weeks, continuing until either disease progression or unacceptable toxicity. To define a peripheral blood immune signature of response to PD-1 blockade in classical Hodgkin lymphoma, the study combined TCR beta sequencing with CyTOF.

The CDR3 goes from the cysteine to the phenylalanine over 15 residues. Only the CDR3 region is kept as DNA, spanning 45 bases read in frame from base 1. CDR1 SNHLY and CDR2 FYNNEI were looked up in the germline V gene. V is reduced by 6 bases and J by 4 bases, leaving a spacing of 18 bases between them. The intended sense of this specimen's time point label: cycle 2 day 1 (C2D1) of nivolumab. All trial patients had relapsed after autologous stem cell transplantation, with cohorts A, B and C differing in prior brentuximab vedotin exposure. The trial cohort was composed of under 70 patients with relapsed/refractory classical Hodgkin lymphoma, for whom complete response, partial response or progressive disease was recorded as best overall response. Trial patients were treated with single-agent nivolumab in the multi-cohort phase II CheckMate 205 trial. An independent review committee assessed best overall response using the 2007 International Working Group response criteria. Trial PBMCs were collected immediately before nivolumab initiation (C1D1) and during therapy at cycle 2 day 1 and cycle 4 day 1. After peripheral blood was drawn into 8 mL Vacutainer Cell Preparation Tubes, PBMCs were isolated by centrifugation and then cryopreserved.

Findings and caveats that apply to the study as a whole: Lower diversity was observed in patients in whom nivolumab was started less than 1 year after ASCT, and these patients were excluded from later analyses so that confounding by immune reconstitution would be avoided. Trial patients achieving complete response had baseline diversity similar to newly diagnosed patients, whereas partial responders and progressors had significantly lower diversity. Baseline TCR diversity was reported to be lower in newly diagnosed patients than in healthy donors, and even lower in relapsed/refractory patients. Only a single clinical trial cohort was studied, and what caused the repertoire differences, possibly disease activity or prior therapy, remained undefined. By C4D1, a significant rise was seen in CD4+ TCR diversity but not in CD8+ TCR diversity (p=0.0027 vs p=0.16), and the rise was most apparent among complete responders (p=0.02).

The Qiagen DNeasy kit was used to extract genomic DNA both from unsorted PBMCs and from the negatively selected CD4+ and CD8+ fractions. TCR beta CDR3 regions were subjected to amplification by immunoSEQ multiplex PCR with primers that anneal to V and J segments. Amplification bias was minimized using a synthetic immune receptor repertoire, and residual bias was removed computationally after sequencing. Regarding the original processing steps: Repertoire diversity was quantified as the Shannon entropy index using custom Python scripts. The unsorted, CD4+ and CD8+ repertoires were each analyzed separately, with the exception of combined analyses, where CD4+ and CD8+ sequences were merged in silico. Clonal expansion was defined as at least a 2-fold frequency increase after treatment relative to C1D1, with a pseudocount of 0.5 for undetected baseline clones. Singleton clones were defined as clones with 0 or 1 copy at C1D1, and non-singleton clones were defined as clones with 2 or more copies. Clones expanded in unsorted samples were assigned a CD4+, CD8+ or unknown annotation through matching of protein sequences in sorted samples from the same patient. Wilcoxon tests were applied to paired samples to test diversity changes from C1D1 to C4D1. TCRdb obtained this table from immuneACCESS and retained in-frame rearrangements with V and J assigned. These tables miss some clones; where compared with another copy, unresolved V genes account for less than half of the shortfall, and the remainder is unexplained. The V and J calls and the clone size are those of that table, but D and trimming were determined from the DNA. The sample table records fewer than 110,000 clones; around nine tenths of these occur just once. 5.5% to 8.5% of the sample is held by the ten biggest clonotypes.

The TCR was taken from a human donor with classical Hodgkin lymphoma. Material: peripheral blood mononuclear cells (PBMCs), obtained before the second cycle of nivolumab. Recombination connected TRBV2 to TRBJ1-2; the D gene is possibly TRBD1, with 5 bases matching. The sequence in DNA is TGTGCCAGCAGGCAGGACACCCCCCCACTCTATGGCTACACCTTC. Translated, this is CASRQDTPPLYGYTF.